This T cell receptor (beta chain) was identified in a study of identical twins. The study, taken as a whole, reports: Twins shared out-of-frame alpha sequences with excess low generation probability. Models underestimated out-of-frame TCR alpha sharing in monozygotic twins.

TCRdb re-called the 5' RACE reads through MiXCR, storing one row per CDR3 protein. The table shows under 450,000 distinct CDR3 sequences, with less than 20% occurring only once. Germline V gene lookup returns CDR1 LGHNA and CDR2 YNFKEQ. The V and J ends lost 6 bases and 4 bases, in that order; junction bases with no gene match: 4. CDR3 length equals 15 residues. Turning to this clonotype: What it binds is unknown.

This sequence was found in a man aged 45-60 years in good health. Sequencing was done on a sample of naive T cells sorted from blood. V usage is TRBV4-2 and J usage is TRBJ2-3, with TRBD2 matching over 13 bases. CDR3 nucleotides: TGTGCCAGCAGACGGACTAGCGGGGGAGCAGATACGCAGTATTTT. Its protein product is CASRRTSGGADTQYF.